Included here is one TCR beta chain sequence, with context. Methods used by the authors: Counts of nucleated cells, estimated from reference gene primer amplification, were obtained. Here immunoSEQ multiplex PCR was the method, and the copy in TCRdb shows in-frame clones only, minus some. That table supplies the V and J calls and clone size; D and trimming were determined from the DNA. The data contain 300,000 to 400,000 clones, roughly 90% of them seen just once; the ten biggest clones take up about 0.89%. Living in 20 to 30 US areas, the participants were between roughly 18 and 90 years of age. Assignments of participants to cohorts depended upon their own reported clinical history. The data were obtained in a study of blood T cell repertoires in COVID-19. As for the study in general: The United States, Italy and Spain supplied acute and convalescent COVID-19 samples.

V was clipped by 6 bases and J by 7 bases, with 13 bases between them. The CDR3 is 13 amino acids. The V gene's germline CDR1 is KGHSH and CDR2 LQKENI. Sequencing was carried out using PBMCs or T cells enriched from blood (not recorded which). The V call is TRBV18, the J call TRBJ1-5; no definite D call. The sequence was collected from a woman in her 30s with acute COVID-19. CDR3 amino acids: CASSPMREQPQHF. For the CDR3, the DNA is TGTGCCAGCTCTCCTATGCGGGAACAGCCCCAGCATTTT. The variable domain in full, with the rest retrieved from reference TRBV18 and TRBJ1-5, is NAGVMQNPRHLVRRRGQEARLRCSPMKGHSHVYWYRQLPEEGLKFMVYLQKENIIDESGMPKERFSAEFPKEGPSILRIQQVVRGDSAAYFCASSPMREQPQHFGDGTRLSIL.